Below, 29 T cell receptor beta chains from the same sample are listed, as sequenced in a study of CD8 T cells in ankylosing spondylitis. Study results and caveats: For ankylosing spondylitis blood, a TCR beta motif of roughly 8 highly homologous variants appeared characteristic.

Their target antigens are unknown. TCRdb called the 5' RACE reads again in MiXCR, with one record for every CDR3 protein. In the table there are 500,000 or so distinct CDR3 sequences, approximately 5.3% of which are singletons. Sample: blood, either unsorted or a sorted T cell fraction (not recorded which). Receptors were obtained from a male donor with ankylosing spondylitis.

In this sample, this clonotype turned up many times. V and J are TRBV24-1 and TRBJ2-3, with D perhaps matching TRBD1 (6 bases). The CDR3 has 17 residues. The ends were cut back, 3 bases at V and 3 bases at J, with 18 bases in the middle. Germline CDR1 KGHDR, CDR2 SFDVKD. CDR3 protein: CATSDNDRTVFTDTQYF. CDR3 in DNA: TGTGCCACCAGTGATAACGACAGGACTGTTTTTACAGATACGCAGTATTTT.

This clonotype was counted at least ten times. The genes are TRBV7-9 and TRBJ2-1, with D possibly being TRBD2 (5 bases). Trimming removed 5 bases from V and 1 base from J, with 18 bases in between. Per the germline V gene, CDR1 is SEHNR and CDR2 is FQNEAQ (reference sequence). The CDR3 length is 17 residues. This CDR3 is CASSAPSVRASYNEQFF. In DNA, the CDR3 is TGTGCCAGCAGCGCCCCGTCAGTGAGGGCTTCCTACAATGAGCAGTTCTTC.

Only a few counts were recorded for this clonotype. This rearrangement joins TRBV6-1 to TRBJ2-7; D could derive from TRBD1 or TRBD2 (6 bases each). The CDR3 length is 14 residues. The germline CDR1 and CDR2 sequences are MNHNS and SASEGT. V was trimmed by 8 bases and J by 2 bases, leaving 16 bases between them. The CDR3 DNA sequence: TGTGCCAGCCACCTCAGGGGAGGAGCCTACGAGCAGTACTTC. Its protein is CASHLRGGAYEQYF.

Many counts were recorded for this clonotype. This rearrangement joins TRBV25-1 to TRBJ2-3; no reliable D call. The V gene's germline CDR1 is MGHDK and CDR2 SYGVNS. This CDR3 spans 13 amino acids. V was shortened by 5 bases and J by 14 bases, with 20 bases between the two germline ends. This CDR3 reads CASSSLGVNEWYF. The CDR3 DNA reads TGTGCCAGCAGTTCGCTTGGGGTTAATGAGTGGTATTTT.

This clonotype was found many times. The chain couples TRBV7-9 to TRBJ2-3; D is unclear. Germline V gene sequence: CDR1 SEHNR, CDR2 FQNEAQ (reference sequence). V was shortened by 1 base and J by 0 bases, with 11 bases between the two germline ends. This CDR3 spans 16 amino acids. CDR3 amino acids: CASSLEATLSTDTQYF. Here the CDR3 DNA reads TGTGCCAGCAGCTTAGAAGCGACCCTTAGCACAGATACGCAGTATTTT.

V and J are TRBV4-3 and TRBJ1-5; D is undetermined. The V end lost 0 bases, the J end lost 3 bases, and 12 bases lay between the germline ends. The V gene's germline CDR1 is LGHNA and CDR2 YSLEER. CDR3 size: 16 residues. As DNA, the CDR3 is TGCGCCAGCAGCCAAGATTATAGAGGGCTCAATCAGCCCCAGCATTTT. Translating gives CASSQDYRGLNQPQHF.

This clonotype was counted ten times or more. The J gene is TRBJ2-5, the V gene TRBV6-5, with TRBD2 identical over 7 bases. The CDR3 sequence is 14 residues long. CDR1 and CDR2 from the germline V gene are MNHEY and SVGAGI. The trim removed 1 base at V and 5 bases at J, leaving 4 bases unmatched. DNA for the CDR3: TGTGCCAGCAGTTACTTCGCGGGAGAGGAGACCCAGTACTTC. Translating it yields CASSYFAGEETQYF.

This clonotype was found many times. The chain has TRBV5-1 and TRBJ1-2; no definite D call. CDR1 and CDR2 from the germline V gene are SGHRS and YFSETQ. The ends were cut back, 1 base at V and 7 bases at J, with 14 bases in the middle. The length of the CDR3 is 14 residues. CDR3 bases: TGCGCCAGCAGCTTGCAAACCGGGGAGGGTGGCTACACCTTC. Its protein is CASSLQTGEGGYTF.

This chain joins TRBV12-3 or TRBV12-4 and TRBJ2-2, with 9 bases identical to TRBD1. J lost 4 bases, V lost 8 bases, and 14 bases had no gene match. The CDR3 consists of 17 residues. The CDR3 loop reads CASYLTPGTGSTGELFF. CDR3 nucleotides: TGTGCCAGCTACCTTACTCCGGGGACAGGGTCCACCGGGGAGCTGTTTTTT.

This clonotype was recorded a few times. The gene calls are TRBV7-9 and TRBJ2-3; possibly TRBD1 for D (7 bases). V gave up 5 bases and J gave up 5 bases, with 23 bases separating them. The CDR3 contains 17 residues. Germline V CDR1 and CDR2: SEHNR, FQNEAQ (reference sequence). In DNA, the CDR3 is TGTGCCAGCAGCCGACCCCCGACAGGGAGGCGGGGAGATACGCAGTATTTT. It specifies CASSRPPTGRRGDTQYF.

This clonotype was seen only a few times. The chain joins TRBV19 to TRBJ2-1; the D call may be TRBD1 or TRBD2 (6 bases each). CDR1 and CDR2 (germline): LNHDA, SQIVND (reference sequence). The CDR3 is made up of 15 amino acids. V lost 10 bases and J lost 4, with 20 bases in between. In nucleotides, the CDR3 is TGTGCCACCGATTTAGGGGGAGGTGGGTACAATGAGCAGTTCTTC. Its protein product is CATDLGGGGYNEQFF.

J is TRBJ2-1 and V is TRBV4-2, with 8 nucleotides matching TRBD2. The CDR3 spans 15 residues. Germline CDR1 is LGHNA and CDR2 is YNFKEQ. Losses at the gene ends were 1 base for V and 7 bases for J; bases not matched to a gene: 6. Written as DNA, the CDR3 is TGTGCCAGCAGCCAAGTAGGGGTAGCGGGAAATGAGCAGTTCTTC. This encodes CASSQVGVAGNEQFF.

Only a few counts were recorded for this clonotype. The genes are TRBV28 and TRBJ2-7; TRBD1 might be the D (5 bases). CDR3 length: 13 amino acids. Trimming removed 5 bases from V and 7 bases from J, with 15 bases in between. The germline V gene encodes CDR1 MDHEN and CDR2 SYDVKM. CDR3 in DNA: TGTGCCAGCAGTATGTCCCCAGGGCGGGAGCAGTACTTC. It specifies CASSMSPGREQYF.

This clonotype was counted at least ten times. The CDR3 is CASSRLREAGNQPQHF. CDR3 nucleotides: TGTGCCAGCAGCCGACTCAGGGAAGCCGGCAATCAGCCCCAGCATTTT. The gene calls are TRBV7-3 and TRBJ1-5; tentatively, D is TRBD1 (5 bases). The V gene lost 5 bases and the J gene lost 2 bases, with 16 bases spanning the gap. Germline CDR1 and CDR2: SGHTA and FQGTGA. The CDR3 length is 16 residues.

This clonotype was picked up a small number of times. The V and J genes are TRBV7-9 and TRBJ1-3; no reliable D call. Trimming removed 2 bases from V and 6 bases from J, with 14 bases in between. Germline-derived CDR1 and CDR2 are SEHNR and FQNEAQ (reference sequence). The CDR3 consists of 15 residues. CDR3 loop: CASSLTGYNSNTIYF. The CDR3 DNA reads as TGTGCCAGCAGCTTAACGGGGTACAACTCAAACACCATATATTTT.

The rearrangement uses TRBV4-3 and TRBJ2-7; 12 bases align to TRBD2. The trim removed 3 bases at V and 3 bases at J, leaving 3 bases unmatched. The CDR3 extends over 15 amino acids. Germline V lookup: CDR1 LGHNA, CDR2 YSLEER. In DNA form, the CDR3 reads TGCGCCAGCAGCCAGAGGACTAGCGGGATCTACGAGCAGTACTTC. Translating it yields CASSQRTSGIYEQYF.

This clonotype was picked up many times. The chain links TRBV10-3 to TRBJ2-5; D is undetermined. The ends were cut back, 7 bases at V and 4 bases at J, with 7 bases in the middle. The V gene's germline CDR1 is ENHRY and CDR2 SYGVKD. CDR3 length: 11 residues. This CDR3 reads CAIKASETQYF. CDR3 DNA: TGTGCCATCAAGGCATCAGAGACCCAGTACTTC.

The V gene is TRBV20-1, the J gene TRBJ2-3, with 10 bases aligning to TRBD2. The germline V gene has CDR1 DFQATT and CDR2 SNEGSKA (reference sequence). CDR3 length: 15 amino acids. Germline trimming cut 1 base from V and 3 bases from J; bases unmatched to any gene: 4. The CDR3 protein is CSARALAGVTDTQYF. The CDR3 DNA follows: TGCAGTGCTAGAGCGCTAGCGGGGGTAACAGATACGCAGTATTTT.

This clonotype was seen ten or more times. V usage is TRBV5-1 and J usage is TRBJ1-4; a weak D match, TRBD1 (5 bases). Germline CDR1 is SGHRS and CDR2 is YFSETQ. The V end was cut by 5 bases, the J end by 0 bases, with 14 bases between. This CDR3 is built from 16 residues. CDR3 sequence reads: CASSPGPTATNEKLFF. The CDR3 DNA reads TGCGCCAGCAGTCCGGGACCGACAGCAACTAATGAAAAACTGTTTTTT.

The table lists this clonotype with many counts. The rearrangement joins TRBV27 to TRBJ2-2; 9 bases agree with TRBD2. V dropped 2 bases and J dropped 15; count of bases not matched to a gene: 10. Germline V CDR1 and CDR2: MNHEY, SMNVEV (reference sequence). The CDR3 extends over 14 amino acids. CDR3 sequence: CASSLIPLAGYLFF. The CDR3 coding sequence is TGTGCCAGCAGTTTAATCCCCCTAGCGGGGTACTTGTTTTTT.

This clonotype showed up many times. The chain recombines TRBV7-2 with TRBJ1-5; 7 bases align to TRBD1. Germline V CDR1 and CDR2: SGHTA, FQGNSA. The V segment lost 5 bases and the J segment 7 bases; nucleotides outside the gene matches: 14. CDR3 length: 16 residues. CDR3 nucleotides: TGTGCCAGCAGCCCTAATACAGGGGCCCTGGGACAGCCCCAGCATTTT. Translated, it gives CASSPNTGALGQPQHF.

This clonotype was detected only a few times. CDR3 nucleotide sequence: TGCGCCAGCAGCTTGTACGGGTTCGGCGGGGAGCTGTTTTTT. Amino acids: CASSLYGFGGELFF. V is TRBV5-1 and J is TRBJ2-2, with D uncertain. Germline V gene sequence: CDR1 SGHRS, CDR2 YFSETQ. Trimming pared 1 base from V and 7 bases from J, leaving 11 bases between. CDR3 length: 14 residues. Full variable domain (outside the CDR3, taken from reference TRBV5-1 and TRBJ2-2): KAGVTQTPRYLIKTRGQQVTLSCSPISGHRSVSWYQQTPGQGLQFLFEYFSETQRNKGNFPGRFSGRQFSNSRSEMNVSTLELGDSALYLCASSLYGFGGELFFGEGSRLTVL.

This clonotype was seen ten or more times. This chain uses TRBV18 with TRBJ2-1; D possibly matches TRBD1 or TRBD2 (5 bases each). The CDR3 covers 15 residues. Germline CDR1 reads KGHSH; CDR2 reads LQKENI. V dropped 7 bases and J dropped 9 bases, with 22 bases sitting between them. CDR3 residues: CASLPGPGVPLEQFF. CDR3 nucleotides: TGTGCCAGCTTACCGGGACCCGGAGTTCCCCTTGAGCAGTTCTTC.

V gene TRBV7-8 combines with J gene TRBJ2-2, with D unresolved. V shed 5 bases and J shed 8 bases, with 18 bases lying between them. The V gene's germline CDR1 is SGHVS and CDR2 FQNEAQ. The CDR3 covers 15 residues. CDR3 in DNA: TGTGCCAGCAGCCTAGAGAGTGGGGTATATGGGGAGCTGTTTTTT. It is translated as CASSLESGVYGELFF.

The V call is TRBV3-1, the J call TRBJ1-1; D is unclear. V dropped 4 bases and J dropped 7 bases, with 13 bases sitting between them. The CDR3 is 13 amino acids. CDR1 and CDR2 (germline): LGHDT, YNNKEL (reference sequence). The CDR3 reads CASSLGSGLEAFF. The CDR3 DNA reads TGTGCCAGCAGCCTTGGTTCAGGCCTTGAAGCTTTCTTT.

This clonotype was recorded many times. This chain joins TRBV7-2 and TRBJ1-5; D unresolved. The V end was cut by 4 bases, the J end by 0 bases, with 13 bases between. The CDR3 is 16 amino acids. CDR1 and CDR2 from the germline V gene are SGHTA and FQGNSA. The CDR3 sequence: CASSSRPSTSNQPQHF. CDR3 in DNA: TGTGCCAGCAGCTCCCGACCTTCCACTAGCAATCAGCCCCAGCATTTT.

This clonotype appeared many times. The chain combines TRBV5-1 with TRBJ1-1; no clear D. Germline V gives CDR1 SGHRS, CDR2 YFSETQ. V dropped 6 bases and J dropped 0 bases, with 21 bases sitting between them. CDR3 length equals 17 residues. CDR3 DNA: TGCGCCAGCACCCTTGGATCATCCCTCGTCATGAACACTGAAGCTTTCTTT. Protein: CASTLGSSLVMNTEAFF.

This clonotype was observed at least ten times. CDR3 residues: CASSPPGTQYF. DNA for the CDR3: TGTGCCAGCAGTCCCCCGGGGACCCAGTACTTC. The chain uses TRBV12-3 or TRBV12-4 and TRBJ2-5; D is uncertain. The CDR3 is 11 residues long. The V end was cut by 5 bases, the J end by 7 bases, with 8 bases between.

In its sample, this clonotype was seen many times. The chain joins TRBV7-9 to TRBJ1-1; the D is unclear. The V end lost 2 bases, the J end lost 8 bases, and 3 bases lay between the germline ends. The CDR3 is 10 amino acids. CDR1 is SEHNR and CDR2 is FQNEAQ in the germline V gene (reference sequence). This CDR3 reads CASSLIEAFF. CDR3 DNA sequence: TGTGCCAGCAGCTTAATAGAAGCTTTCTTT.